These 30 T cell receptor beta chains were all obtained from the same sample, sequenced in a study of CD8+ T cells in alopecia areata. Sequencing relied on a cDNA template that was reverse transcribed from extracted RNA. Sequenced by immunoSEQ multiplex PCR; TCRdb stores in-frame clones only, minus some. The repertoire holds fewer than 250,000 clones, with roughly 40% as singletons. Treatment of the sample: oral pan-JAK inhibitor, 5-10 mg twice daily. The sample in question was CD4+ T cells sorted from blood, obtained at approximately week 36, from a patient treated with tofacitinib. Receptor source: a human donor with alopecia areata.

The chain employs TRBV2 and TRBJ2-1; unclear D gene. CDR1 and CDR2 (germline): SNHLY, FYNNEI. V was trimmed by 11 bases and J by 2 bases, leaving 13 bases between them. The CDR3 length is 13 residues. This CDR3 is CAASMGPYNEQFF. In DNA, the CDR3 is TGTGCCGCCTCCATGGGCCCCTACAATGAGCAGTTCTTC.

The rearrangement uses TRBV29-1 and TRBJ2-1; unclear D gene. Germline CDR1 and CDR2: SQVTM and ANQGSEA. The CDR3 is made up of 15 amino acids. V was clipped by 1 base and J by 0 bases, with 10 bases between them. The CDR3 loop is CSVEGTAGSYNEQFF. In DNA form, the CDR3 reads TGCAGCGTTGAAGGTACTGCCGGCTCCTACAATGAGCAGTTCTTC.

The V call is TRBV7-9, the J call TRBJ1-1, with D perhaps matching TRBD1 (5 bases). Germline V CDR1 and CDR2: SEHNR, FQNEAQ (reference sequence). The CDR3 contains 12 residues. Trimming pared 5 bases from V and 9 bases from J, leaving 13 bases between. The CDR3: CASSMGDRKAFF. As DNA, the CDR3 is TGTGCCAGCAGCATGGGGGACCGTAAAGCTTTCTTT.

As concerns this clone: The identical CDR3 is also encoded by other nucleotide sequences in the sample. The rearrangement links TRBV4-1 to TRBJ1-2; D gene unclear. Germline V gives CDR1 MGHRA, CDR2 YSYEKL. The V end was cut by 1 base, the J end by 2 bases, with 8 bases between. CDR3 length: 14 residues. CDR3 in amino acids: CASSQGGGNYGYTF. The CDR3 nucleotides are TGCGCCAGCAGCCAAGGTGGAGGAAACTATGGCTACACCTTC.

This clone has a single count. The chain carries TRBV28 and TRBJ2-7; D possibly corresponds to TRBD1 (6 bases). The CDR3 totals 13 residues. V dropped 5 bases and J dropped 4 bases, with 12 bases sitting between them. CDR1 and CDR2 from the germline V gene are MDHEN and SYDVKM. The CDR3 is CASSQGFPYEQYF. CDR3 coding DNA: TGTGCCAGCAGTCAGGGGTTCCCTTACGAGCAGTACTTC. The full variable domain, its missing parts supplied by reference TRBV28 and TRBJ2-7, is DVKVTQSSRYLVKRTGEKVFLECVQDMDHENMFWYRQDPGLGLRLIYFSYDVKMKEKGDIPEGYSVSREKKERFSLILESASTNQTSMYLCASSQGFPYEQYFGPGTRLTVT.

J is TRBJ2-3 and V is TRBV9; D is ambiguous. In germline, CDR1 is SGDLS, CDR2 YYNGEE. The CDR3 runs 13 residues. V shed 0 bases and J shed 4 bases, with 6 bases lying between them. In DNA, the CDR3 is TGTGCCAGCAGCGTAGGAATCCCAGATACGCAGTATTTT. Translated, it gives CASSVGIPDTQYF.

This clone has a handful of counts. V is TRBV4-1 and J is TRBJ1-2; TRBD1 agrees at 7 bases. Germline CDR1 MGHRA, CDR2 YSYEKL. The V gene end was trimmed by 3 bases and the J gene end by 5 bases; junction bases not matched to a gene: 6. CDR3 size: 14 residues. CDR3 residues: CASSQYGTEYGYTF. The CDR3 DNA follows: TGCGCCAGCAGCCAGTACGGGACAGAATATGGCTACACCTTC.

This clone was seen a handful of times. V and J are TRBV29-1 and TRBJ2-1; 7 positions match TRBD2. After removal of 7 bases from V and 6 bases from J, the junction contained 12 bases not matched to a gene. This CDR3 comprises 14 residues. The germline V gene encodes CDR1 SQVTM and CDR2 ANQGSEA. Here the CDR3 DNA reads TGCAGCGCACTTAAGAGCAGCGGGATCAATGAGCAGTTCTTC. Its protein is CSALKSSGINEQFF.

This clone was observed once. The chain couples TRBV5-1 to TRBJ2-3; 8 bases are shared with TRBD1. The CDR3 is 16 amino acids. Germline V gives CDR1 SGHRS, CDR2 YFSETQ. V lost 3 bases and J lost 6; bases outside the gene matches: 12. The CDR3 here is CASSWAGTGRMDTQYF. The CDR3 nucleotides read TGCGCCAGCAGCTGGGCCGGGACAGGCCGTATGGATACGCAGTATTTT.

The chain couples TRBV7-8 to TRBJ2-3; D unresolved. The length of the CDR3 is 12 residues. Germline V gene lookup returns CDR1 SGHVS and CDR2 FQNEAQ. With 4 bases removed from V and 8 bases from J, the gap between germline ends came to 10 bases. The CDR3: CASSSEQTTQYF. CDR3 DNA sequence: TGTGCCAGCAGCTCAGAGCAGACTACGCAGTATTTT.

The CDR3 spells CAWSPLAGGYQETQYF. DNA for the CDR3: TGTGCCTGGAGTCCACTAGCGGGAGGGTACCAAGAGACCCAGTACTTC. J is TRBJ2-5 and V is TRBV30; 13 positions match TRBD2. Germline V lookup: CDR1 GTSNPN, CDR2 SVGIG (reference sequence). J was trimmed by 0 bases and V by 2 bases; bases with no gene match: 3. This CDR3 comprises 16 residues. Complete variable domain (other parts from reference TRBV30 and TRBJ2-5): SQTIHQWPATLVQPVGSPLSLECTVEGTSNPNLYWYRQAAGRGLQLLFYSVGIGQISSEVPQNLSASRPQDRQFILSSKKLLLSDSGFYLCAWSPLAGGYQETQYFGPGTRLLVL.

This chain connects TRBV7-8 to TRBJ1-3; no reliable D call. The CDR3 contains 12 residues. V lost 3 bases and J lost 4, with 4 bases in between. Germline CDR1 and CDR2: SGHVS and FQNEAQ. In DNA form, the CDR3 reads TGTGCCAGCAGCTTGACGGGAAACACCATATATTTT. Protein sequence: CASSLTGNTIYF.

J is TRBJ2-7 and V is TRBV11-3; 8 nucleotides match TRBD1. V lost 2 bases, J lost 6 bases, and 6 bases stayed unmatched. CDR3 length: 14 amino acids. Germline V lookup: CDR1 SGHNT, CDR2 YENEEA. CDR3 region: CASSLFTGGLEQYF. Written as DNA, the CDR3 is TGTGCCAGCAGCTTATTTACAGGGGGGCTCGAGCAGTACTTC. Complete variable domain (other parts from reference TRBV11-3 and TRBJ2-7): EAGVVQSPRYKIIEKKQPVAFWCNPISGHNTLYWYLQNLGQGPELLIRYENEEAVDDSQLPKDRFSAERLKGVDSTLKIQPAELGDSAVYLCASSLFTGGLEQYFGPGTRLTVT.

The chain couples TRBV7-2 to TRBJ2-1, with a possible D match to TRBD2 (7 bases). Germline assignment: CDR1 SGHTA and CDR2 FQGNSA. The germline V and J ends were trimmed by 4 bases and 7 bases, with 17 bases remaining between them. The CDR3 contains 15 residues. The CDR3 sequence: CASSWAFGGLNEQFF. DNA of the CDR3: TGTGCCAGCAGCTGGGCCTTCGGGGGGCTGAATGAGCAGTTCTTC.

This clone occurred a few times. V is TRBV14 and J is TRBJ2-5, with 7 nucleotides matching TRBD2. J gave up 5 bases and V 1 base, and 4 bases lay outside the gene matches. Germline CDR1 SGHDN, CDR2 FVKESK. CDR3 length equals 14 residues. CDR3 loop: CASSQVSGTETQYF. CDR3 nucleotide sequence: TGTGCCAGCAGCCAAGTAAGCGGGACCGAGACCCAGTACTTC.

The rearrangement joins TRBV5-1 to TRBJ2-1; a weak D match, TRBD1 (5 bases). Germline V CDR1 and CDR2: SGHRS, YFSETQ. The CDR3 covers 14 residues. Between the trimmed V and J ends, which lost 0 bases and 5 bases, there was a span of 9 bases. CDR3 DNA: TGCGCCAGCAGCTTGGAAGGGGCTAACAATGAGCAGTTCTTC. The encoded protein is CASSLEGANNEQFF. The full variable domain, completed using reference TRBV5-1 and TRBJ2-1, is KAGVTQTPRYLIKTRGQQVTLSCSPISGHRSVSWYQQTPGQGLQFLFEYFSETQRNKGNFPGRFSGRQFSNSRSEMNVSTLELGDSALYLCASSLEGANNEQFFGPGTRLTVL.

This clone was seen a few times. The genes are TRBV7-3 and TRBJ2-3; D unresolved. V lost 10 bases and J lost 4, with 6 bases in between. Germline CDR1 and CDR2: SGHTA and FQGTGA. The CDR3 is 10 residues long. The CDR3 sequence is CAITPDTQYF. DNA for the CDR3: TGTGCCATCACCCCAGATACGCAGTATTTT.

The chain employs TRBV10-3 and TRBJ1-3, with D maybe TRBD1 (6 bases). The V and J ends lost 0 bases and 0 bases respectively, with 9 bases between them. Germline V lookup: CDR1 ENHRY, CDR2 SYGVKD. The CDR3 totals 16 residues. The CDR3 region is CAISESTGLSGNTIYF. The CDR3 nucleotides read TGTGCCATCAGTGAGTCGACAGGTCTCTCTGGAAACACCATATATTTT.

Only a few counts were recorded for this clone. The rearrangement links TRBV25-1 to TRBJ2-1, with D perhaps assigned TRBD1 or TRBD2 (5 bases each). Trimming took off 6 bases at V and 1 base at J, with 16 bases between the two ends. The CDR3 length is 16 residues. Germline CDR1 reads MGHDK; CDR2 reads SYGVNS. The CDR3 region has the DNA TGTGCCAGCAGCGGGACGGGCGGGTATTCCTACAATGAGCAGTTCTTC. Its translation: CASSGTGGYSYNEQFF.

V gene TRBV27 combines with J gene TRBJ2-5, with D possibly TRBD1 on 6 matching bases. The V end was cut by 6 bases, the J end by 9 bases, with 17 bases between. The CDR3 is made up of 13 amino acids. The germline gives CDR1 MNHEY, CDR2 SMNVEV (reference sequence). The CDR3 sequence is CASRNVYPGAQYF. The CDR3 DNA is TGTGCCAGCAGAAATGTCTACCCAGGGGCCCAGTACTTC.

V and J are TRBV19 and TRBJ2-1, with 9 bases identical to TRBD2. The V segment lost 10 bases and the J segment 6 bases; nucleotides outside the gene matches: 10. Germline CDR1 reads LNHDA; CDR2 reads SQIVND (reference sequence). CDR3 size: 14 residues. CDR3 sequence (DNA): TGTGCCACCATAGAGGCGGGAGGGCGCAATGAGCAGTTCTTC. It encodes CATIEAGGRNEQFF.

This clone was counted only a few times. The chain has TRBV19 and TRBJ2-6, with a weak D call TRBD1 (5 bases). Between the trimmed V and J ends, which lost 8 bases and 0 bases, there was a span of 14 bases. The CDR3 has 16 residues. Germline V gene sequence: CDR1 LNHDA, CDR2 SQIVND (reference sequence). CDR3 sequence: CASDDSRGSGANVLTF. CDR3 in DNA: TGTGCCAGTGATGACAGTCGTGGCTCTGGGGCCAACGTCCTGACTTTC. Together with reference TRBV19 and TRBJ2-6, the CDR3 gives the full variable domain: DGGITQSPKYLFRKEGQNVTLSCEQNLNHDAMYWYRQDPGQGLRLIYYSQIVNDFQKGDIAEGYSVSREKKESFPLTVTSAQKNPTAFYLCASDDSRGSGANVLTFGAGSRLTVL.

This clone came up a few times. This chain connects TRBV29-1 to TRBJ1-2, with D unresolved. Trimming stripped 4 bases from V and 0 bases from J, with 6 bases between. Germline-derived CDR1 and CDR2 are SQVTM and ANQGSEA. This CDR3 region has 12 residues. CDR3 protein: CSVAVANYGYTF. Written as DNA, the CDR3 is TGCAGCGTTGCAGTCGCTAACTATGGCTACACCTTC.

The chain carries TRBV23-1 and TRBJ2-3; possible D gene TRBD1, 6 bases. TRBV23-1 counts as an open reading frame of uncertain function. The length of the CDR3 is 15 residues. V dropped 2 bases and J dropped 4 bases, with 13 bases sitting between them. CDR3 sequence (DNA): TGCGCCAGCAGTCAAACCACAGGGAATCCAGATACGCAGTATTTT. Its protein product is CASSQTTGNPDTQYF.

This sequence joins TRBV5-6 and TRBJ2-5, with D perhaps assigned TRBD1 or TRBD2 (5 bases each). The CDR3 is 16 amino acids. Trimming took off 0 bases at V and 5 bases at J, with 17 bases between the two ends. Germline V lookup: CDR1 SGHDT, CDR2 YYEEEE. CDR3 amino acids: CASSLADGTWGETQYF. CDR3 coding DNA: TGTGCCAGCAGCTTGGCAGACGGCACTTGGGGGGAGACCCAGTACTTC.

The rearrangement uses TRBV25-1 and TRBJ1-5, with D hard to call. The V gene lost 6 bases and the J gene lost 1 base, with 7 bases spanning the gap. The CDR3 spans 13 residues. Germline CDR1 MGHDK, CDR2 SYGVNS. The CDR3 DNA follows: TGTGCCAGCAGGGGCCCCAGCAATCAGCCCCAGCATTTT. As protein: CASRGPSNQPQHF.

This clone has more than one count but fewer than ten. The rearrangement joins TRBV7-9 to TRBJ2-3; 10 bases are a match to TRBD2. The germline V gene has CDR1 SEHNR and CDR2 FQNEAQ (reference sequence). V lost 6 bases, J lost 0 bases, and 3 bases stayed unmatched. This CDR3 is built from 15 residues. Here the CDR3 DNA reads TGTGCCAGCAGACTACTAGCGGGAAGCACAGATACGCAGTATTTT. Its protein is CASRLLAGSTDTQYF.

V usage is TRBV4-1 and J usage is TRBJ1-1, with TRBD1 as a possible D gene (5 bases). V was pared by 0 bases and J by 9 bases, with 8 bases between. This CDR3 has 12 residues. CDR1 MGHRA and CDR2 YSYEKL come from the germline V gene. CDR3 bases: TGCGCCAGCAGCCAAGATGGGGCACAAGCTTTCTTT. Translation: CASSQDGAQAFF.

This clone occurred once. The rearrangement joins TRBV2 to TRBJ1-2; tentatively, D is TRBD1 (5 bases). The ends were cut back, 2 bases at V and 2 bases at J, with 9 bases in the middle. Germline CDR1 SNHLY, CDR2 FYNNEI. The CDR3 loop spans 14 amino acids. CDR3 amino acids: CASSEIDSNYGYTF. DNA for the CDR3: TGTGCCAGCAGTGAAATCGACAGCAACTATGGCTACACCTTC.

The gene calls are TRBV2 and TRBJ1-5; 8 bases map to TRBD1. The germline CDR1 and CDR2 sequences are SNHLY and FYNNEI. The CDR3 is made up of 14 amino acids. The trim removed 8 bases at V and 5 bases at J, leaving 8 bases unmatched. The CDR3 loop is CASSGTGGDQPQHF. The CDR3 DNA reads TGTGCCAGCTCCGGGACAGGTGGGGATCAGCCCCAGCATTTT.